The clone carrying this T cell receptor (beta chain) was picked up a small number of times. Sample-barcoded 5' priming and a J-beta primer mix drove a second PCR of about 6 to 12 cycles. From each sample, at least 3 million paired-end reads containing CDR3 were obtained. Via MiXCR, TCRdb re-called the 5' RACE reads, giving one row per CDR3 protein. The repertoire holds about 800,000 distinct CDR3 sequences, around 25% seen once, with roughly 3.8% in the top ten. The sample is drawn from a study of blood T cells in healthy people across ages. There are 16 residues in the CDR3. Germline V gene data show CDR1 as MDHEN and CDR2 as SYDVKM. Trimming took off 5 bases at V and 3 bases at J, with 17 bases between the two ends. This sample also belongs to another study, concerning T cells of mothers and their children.

V is TRBV28 and J is TRBJ1-5; D might be TRBD1 (6 bases). Sequencing used blood. The receptor comes from a boy between 10 and 17 years old in good health. The CDR3 coding sequence is TGTGCCAGCAGTGGGGGCAGGATCGCTATCAATCAGCCCCAGCATTTT. Its protein is CASSGGRIAINQPQHF.